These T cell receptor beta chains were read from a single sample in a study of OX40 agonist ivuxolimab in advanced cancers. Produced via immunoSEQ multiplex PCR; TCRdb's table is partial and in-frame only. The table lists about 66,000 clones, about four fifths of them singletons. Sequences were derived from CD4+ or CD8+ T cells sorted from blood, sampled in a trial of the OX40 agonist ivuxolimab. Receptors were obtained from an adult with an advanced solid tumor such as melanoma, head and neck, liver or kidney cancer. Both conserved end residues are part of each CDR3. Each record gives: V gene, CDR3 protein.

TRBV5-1 CASSFTQGRTEAFF
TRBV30 CAWSVLETRVGHPPPDTQYF
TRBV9 CASSANRDTQYF
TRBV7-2 CASSPGRSGGAETQYF
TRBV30 CAWSQRSSYNEQFF
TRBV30 CAWSPGRIVANYGYTF
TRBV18 CASSPAGLPNTGELFF
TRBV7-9 CASRGNGATDTQYF
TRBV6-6 CASSYSDHNTGELFF
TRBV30 CAWRRVDGELFF
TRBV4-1 CASSQGLELGDTQYF
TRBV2 CASSGPAVGELFF
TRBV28 CASSFPPRNNEQFF
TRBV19 CASEAGGEYGYTF
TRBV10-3 CAISLAGGAQETQYF
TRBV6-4 CASSPLGQGAYNEQFF
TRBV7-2 CASSLVPTRNGAIQYF
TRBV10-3 CAISDPKTGRNYNEQFF
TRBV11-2 CASSYRTGPSYEQYF
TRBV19 CATRTSYNEQFF
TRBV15 CATSRGELPYEQYF
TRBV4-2 CASSLDRGVTEAFF
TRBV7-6 CASSSNEGIEQYF
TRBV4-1 CASSQPRTGGNYGYTF
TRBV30 CAWSSGSTDEQFF
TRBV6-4 CASSDRGAQEYEQYF
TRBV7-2 CASSARDRGEQYF
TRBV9 CASSVAGQLNQPQHF
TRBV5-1 CASRGERAGISTDTQYF
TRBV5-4 CASSQENRYNQPQHF
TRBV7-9 CASSLARGTVHNEQFF
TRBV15 CATSRVGEEDVGTQYF
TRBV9 CASSIGGTDTQYF
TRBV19 CASVGQGFSEAFF
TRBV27 CASSWAGTAAYEQYF
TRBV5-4 CASSLDGGGGQPQHF
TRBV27 CASSTRDATGELFF
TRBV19 CASSIYPSEVRNTIYF
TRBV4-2 CASSRTSGGSNRELFF
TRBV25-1 CASSPGGAQETQYF
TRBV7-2 CASSLALLGQVRLGETQYF
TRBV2 CASSEAGGSQPQHF
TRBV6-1 CASSASPGQGENTGELFF
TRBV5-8 CASSSPWGGASSNQPQHF
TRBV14 CASSQAPADTQYF
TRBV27 CASTPNRGMIDEQFF
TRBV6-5 CASSPQGTANTEAFF
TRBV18 CASSPGTGPREQYF
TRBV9 CASSVNDGNNSPLHF
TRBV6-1 CASTTRQGPDEQFF
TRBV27 CARTVGTGEFDTQYF
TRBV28 CASSTRQGRTNEKLFF
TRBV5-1 CASRGENNYGYTF